Presented here are 22 T cell receptor beta chains from one specimen sequenced in a study of a mutant IDH1 vaccine in newly diagnosed glioma. Assay used: immunoSEQ multiplex PCR; TCRdb lists only in-frame clones, some missing. The table shows some 59,000 clones, with 65% to 85% occurring only once. Time point indicated: baseline, week 1 (first vaccination visit). Treatment: pre-vaccination baseline after standard-of-care therapy. The sample consisted of PBMCs, taken from a glioma patient treated with radiotherapy, temozolomide or both. The origin of the receptors is a man in his late teens or twenties with glioma.

The V gene is TRBV9, the J gene TRBJ2-3; no clear D. Germline lookup yields CDR1 SGDLS and CDR2 YYNGEE. The V and J ends lost 0 bases and 0 bases respectively, with 5 bases between them. CDR3 length: 14 amino acids. DNA of the CDR3: TGTGCCAGCAGCGTAGAGGCGAGCACAGATACGCAGTATTTT. This codes for CASSVEASTDTQYF.

The rearrangement uses TRBV5-1 and TRBJ2-3; no firm D call. Germline V gene sequence: CDR1 SGHRS, CDR2 YFSETQ. V was trimmed by 0 bases and J by 6 bases, leaving 8 bases between them. CDR3 length: 13 amino acids. DNA of the CDR3: TGCGCCAGCAGCTTGGTCGTTCTTGATACGCAGTATTTT. Protein sequence: CASSLVVLDTQYF.

The chain links TRBV5-6 to TRBJ1-2, with D unresolved. CDR3 length: 18 residues. Germline V CDR1 and CDR2: SGHDT, YYEEEE. V lost 7 bases to trimming and J lost 5 bases, with 30 bases between them. CDR3 amino acids: CASLGRRADFTLTYGYTF. The CDR3 DNA follows: TGTGCCAGCCTGGGGAGAAGGGCAGACTTCACCCTCACTTATGGCTACACCTTC.

The V call is TRBV5-1, the J call TRBJ1-2; D is possibly TRBD1 (6 bases). The CDR3 is made up of 14 amino acids. The ends were cut back, 2 bases at V and 3 bases at J, with 11 bases in the middle. Germline lookup yields CDR1 SGHRS and CDR2 YFSETQ. The chain's CDR3 is CASSFGGLDYGYTF. DNA of the CDR3: TGCGCCAGCAGCTTTGGGGGGCTCGACTATGGCTACACCTTC.

The chain carries TRBV5-4 and TRBJ2-5; 10 bases are a match to TRBD2. The CDR3 has 16 amino acids. Per the germline V gene, CDR1 is SGHNT and CDR2 is YYREEE (reference sequence). V lost 4 bases, J lost 1 base, and 7 bases stayed unmatched. Here the CDR3 reads CASSVGLAGAQETQYF. The CDR3 DNA reads as TGTGCCAGCAGCGTGGGGCTAGCGGGAGCCCAAGAGACCCAGTACTTC.

The chain has TRBV27 and TRBJ1-5, with a weak D call TRBD1 (6 bases). This CDR3 has 13 amino acids. Trimming cost V 4 bases and J 8 bases, with 12 bases left between them. Germline CDR1 reads MNHEY; CDR2 reads SMNVEV (reference sequence). CDR3 region: CASSWGGTKPQHF. CDR3 in DNA: TGTGCCAGCAGTTGGGGGGGCACGAAGCCCCAGCATTTT.

The rearrangement joins TRBV25-1 to TRBJ1-4; D uncertain. V was cut by 7 bases and J by 7 bases, with 7 bases left in between. The CDR3 has 11 amino acids. Germline V gene data show CDR1 as MGHDK and CDR2 as SYGVNS. CDR3 sequence reads: CASTPGEKLFF. CDR3 coding DNA: TGTGCCAGCACCCCCGGTGAAAAACTGTTTTTT. Full variable domain (outside the CDR3, taken from reference TRBV25-1 and TRBJ1-4): EADIYQTPRYLVIGTGKKITLECSQTMGHDKMYWYQQDPGMELHLIHYSYGVNSTEKGDLSSESTVSRIRTEHFPLTLESARPSHTSQYLCASTPGEKLFFGSGTQLSVL.

This rearrangement joins TRBV4-3 to TRBJ1-2, with a tentative D call TRBD1 (6 bases). The CDR3 spans 15 residues. The germline gives CDR1 LGHNA, CDR2 YSLEER. The V gene lost 0 bases and the J gene lost 6 bases, with 14 bases spanning the gap. In DNA form, the CDR3 reads TGCGCCAGCAGCCAAGATTTCTACAGGGCAGATGGCTACACCTTC. Its translation is CASSQDFYRADGYTF.

This sequence joins TRBV4-3 and TRBJ2-2; D is uncertain. The germline gives CDR1 LGHNA, CDR2 YSLEER. This CDR3 has 15 amino acids. V was shortened by 3 bases and J by 3 bases, with 11 bases between the two germline ends. The CDR3 loop is CASSHRILDTGELFF. The CDR3 DNA follows: TGCGCCAGCAGCCACAGGATTCTTGACACCGGGGAGCTGTTTTTT.

This CDR3 is CASSSLASAYNEQFF. CDR3 DNA: TGTGCCAGCAGTTCTTTAGCGAGTGCCTACAATGAGCAGTTCTTC. The chain combines TRBV2 with TRBJ2-1, with D maybe TRBD2 (5 bases). V dropped 5 bases and J dropped 2 bases, with 13 bases sitting between them. The CDR3 is 15 residues long. From germline, CDR1 is SNHLY and CDR2 FYNNEI.

The V call is TRBV15, the J call TRBJ1-4; 10 bases fit TRBD1. CDR1 and CDR2 from the germline V gene are LNHNV and YYDKDF (reference sequence). V shed 3 bases, J shed 7 bases, and the junction held 8 bases outside the gene matches. This CDR3 is 16 amino acids long. This CDR3 reads CATSSHRDRGGEKLFF. The CDR3 nucleotides are TGTGCCACCAGCAGCCACCGGGACAGGGGAGGTGAAAAACTGTTTTTT.

The count of this clone is one. The V call is TRBV7-9, the J call TRBJ1-5; TRBD1 matches 8 bases. V shed 4 bases, J shed 14 bases, and the junction held 4 bases outside the gene matches. Germline V gene lookup returns CDR1 SEHNR and CDR2 FQNEAQ (reference sequence). The CDR3 loop spans 11 amino acids. CDR3 in amino acids: CASSSLTGEHF. The CDR3 DNA is TGTGCCAGCAGCTCCCTGACAGGGGAGCATTTT.

The rearrangement links TRBV11-3 to TRBJ2-7; perhaps D is TRBD1 or TRBD2 (5 bases each). Germline values: CDR1 SGHNT, CDR2 YENEEA. Trimming shortened V by 5 bases and J by 5 bases, and 16 bases separated the two germline ends. The CDR3 contains 14 residues. The DNA of the CDR3 is TGTGCCAGCAGCCCCACCTTCGGGGCCCACGAGCAGTACTTC. It translates to CASSPTFGAHEQYF.

The chain links TRBV19 to TRBJ1-1, with D perhaps TRBD1 (5 bases). V gave up 8 bases and J gave up 6 bases, with 10 bases separating them. This CDR3 contains 11 residues. Germline CDR1 LNHDA, CDR2 SQIVND (reference sequence). The CDR3 sequence: CASSWGAEAFF. The CDR3 nucleotides read TGTGCCAGTTCCTGGGGCGCTGAAGCTTTCTTT.

This chain connects TRBV15 to TRBJ2-3; D might be TRBD1 or TRBD2, each matching 6 bases. Germline CDR1 LNHNV, CDR2 YYDKDF (reference sequence). The CDR3 extends over 15 amino acids. Trimming stripped 1 base from V and 3 bases from J, with 11 bases between. CDR3 loop: CATSRVGGLTDTQYF. The CDR3, as DNA: TGTGCCACCAGCAGAGTTGGGGGGCTTACAGATACGCAGTATTTT.

The rearrangement uses TRBV7-2 and TRBJ1-2, with a tentative D call TRBD1 (5 bases). Trimming took off 4 bases at V and 5 bases at J, with 14 bases between the two ends. CDR3 size: 14 residues. CDR1 is SGHTA and CDR2 is FQGNSA in the germline V gene. CDR3 bases: TGTGCCAGCAGCTCCCAGGGCTCCCAATATGGCTACACCTTC. Its translation is CASSSQGSQYGYTF.

This chain links TRBV30 with TRBJ1-1; D unclear. CDR1 is GTSNPN and CDR2 is SVGIG in the germline V gene (reference sequence). CDR3 length equals 13 residues. V shed 0 bases and J shed 3 bases, with 8 bases lying between them. CDR3 nucleotides: TGTGCCTGGAGTGTAATTATCCACACTGAAGCTTTCTTT. Protein: CAWSVIIHTEAFF.

The V gene is TRBV18, the J gene TRBJ2-2; no clear D. The V gene lost 6 bases and the J gene lost 1 base, with 12 bases spanning the gap. The CDR3 has 15 amino acids. Germline V gene lookup returns CDR1 KGHSH and CDR2 LQKENI. This CDR3 is CASSRKAQNTGELFF. In DNA, the CDR3 is TGTGCCAGCTCCCGTAAGGCACAGAACACCGGGGAGCTGTTTTTT.

The chain combines TRBV30 with TRBJ2-3, with TRBD2 as a possible D gene (7 bases). The CDR3 spans 15 residues. Trimming removed 0 bases at V and 2 bases at J, with 12 bases between. The germline gives CDR1 GTSNPN, CDR2 SVGIG (reference sequence). The CDR3 is CAWSVWGGHTDTQYF. CDR3 coding DNA: TGTGCCTGGAGTGTGTGGGGGGGCCACACAGATACGCAGTATTTT. Variable domain in full (rest from reference TRBV30 and TRBJ2-3): SQTIHQWPATLVQPVGSPLSLECTVEGTSNPNLYWYRQAAGRGLQLLFYSVGIGQISSEVPQNLSASRPQDRQFILSSKKLLLSDSGFYLCAWSVWGGHTDTQYFGPGTRLTVL.

This clone is a singleton in its sample. The chain uses TRBV27 and TRBJ1-2; possibly TRBD1 for D (6 bases). The germline CDR1 and CDR2 sequences are MNHEY and SMNVEV (reference sequence). The CDR3 covers 15 residues. V lost 1 base and J lost 4, with 13 bases in between. The CDR3: CASSLLGDMSYGYTF. The CDR3 nucleotides read TGTGCCAGCAGTTTATTAGGGGACATGAGCTATGGCTACACCTTC.

This chain joins TRBV30 and TRBJ2-1; D ambiguous. The CDR3 loop spans 11 amino acids. Trimming stripped 6 bases from V and 7 bases from J, with 10 bases between. Germline assignment: CDR1 GTSNPN and CDR2 SVGIG (reference sequence). This chain's CDR3 is CACSQANEQFF. CDR3 DNA sequence: TGTGCCTGTTCCCAGGCTAATGAGCAGTTCTTC. Based on the CDR3 plus reference TRBV30 and TRBJ2-1, the full variable domain is SQTIHQWPATLVQPVGSPLSLECTVEGTSNPNLYWYRQAAGRGLQLLFYSVGIGQISSEVPQNLSASRPQDRQFILSSKKLLLSDSGFYLCACSQANEQFFGPGTRLTVL.

V and J are TRBV9 and TRBJ1-1; weak D call: TRBD1 (5 bases). This CDR3 has 14 residues. V shed 4 bases and J shed 3 bases, with 13 bases lying between them. The germline gives CDR1 SGDLS, CDR2 YYNGEE. The CDR3 spells CASSSYTGDTEAFF. The CDR3 DNA reads TGTGCCAGCAGCTCTTATACGGGGGACACTGAAGCTTTCTTT.